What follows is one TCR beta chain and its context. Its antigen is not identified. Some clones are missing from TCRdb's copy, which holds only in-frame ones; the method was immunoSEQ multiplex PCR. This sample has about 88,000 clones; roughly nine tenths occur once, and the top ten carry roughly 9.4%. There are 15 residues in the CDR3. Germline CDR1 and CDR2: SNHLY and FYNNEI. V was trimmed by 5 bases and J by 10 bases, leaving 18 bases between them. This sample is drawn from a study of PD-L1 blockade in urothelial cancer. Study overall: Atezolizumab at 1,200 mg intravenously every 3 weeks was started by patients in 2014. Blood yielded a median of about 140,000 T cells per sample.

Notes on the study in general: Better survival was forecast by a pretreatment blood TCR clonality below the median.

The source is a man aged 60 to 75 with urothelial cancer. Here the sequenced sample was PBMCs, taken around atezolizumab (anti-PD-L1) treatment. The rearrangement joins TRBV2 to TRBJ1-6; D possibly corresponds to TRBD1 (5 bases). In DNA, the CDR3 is TGTGCCAGCAGTAGAAACCGACAGCTCCTGTCACCCCTCCACTTT. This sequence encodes CASSRNRQLLSPLHF. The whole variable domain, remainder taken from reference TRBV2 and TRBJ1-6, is EPEVTQTPSHQVTQMGQEVILRCVPISNHLYFYWYRQILGQKVEFLVSFYNNEISEKSEIFDDQFSVERPDGSNFTLKIRSTKLEDSAMYFCASSRNRQLLSPLHFGNGTRLTVT.